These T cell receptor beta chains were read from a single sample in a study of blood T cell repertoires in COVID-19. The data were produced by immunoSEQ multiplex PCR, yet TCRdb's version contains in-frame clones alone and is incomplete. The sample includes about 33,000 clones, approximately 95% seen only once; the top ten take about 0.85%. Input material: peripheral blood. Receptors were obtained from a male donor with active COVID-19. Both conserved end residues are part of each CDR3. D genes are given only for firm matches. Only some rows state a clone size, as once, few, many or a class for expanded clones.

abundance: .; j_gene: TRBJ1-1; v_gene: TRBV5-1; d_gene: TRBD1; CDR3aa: CASSLGGQGVTEAFF; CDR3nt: TGCGCCAGCAGCTTGGGAGGACAGGGGGTCACTGAAGCTTTCTTT
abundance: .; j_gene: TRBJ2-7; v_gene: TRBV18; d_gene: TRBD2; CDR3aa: CASSIIAGAPTYEQYF; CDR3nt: TGTGCCAGCTCAATAATAGCGGGGGCGCCTACCTACGAGCAGTACTTC
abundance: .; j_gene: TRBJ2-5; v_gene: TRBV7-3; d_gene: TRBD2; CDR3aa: CASSSGLAGEETQYF; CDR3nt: TGTGCCAGCAGCTCGGGACTAGCGGGGGAGGAGACCCAGTACTTC
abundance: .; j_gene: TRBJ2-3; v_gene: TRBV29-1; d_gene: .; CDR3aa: CSVEGHTQYF; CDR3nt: TGCAGCGTTGAAGGGCATACGCAGTATTTT
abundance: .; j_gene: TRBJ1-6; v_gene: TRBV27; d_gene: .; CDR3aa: CASSPTGTLYNSPLHF; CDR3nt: TGTGCCAGCAGTCCTACCGGGACATTGTATAATTCACCCCTCCACTTT
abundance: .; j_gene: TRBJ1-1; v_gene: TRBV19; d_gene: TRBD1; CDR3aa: CATQIGQGNTEAFF; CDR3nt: TGTGCCACCCAAATCGGACAGGGGAACACTGAAGCTTTCTTT
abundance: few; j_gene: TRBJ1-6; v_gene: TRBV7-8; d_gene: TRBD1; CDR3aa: CASSLTGVNSPLHF; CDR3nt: TGTGCCAGCAGCTTAACAGGGGTTAATTCACCCCTCCACTTT
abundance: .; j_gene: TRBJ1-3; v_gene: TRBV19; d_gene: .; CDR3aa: CASTIQSVNGNTIYF; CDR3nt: TGTGCCAGTACCATTCAATCGGTGAATGGAAACACCATATATTTT
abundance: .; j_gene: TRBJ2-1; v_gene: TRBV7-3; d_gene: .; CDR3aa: CASSLNVGVNEQFF; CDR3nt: TGTGCCAGCAGCTTAAACGTAGGGGTCAATGAGCAGTTCTTC
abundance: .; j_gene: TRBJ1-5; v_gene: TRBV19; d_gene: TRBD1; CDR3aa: CASSMRGRGYDQPQHF; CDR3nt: TGTGCCAGTAGTATGAGGGGCAGGGGGTATGATCAGCCCCAGCATTTT
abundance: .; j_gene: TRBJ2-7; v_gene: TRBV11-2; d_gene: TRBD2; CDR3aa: CASSSLTSPGYEQYF; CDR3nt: TGTGCCAGCAGCTCCTTGACTAGCCCCGGTTACGAGCAGTACTTC
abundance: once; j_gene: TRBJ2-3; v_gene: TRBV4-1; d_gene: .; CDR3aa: CASSQVANQGSTDTQYF; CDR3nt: TGCGCCAGCAGCCAAGTCGCCAATCAGGGTAGCACAGATACGCAGTATTTT
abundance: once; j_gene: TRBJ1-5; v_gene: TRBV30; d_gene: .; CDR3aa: CAWTTPGGDSNQPQHF; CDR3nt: TGTGCCTGGACCACCCCCGGGGGGGATAGCAATCAGCCCCAGCATTTT
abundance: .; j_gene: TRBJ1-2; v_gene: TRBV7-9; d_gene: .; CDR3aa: CASSFSRGGSGYTF; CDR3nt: TGTGCCAGCAGCTTTTCACGGGGGGGTAGTGGCTACACCTTC
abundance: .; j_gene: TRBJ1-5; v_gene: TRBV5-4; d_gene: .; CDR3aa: CASSLQGANQPQHF; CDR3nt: TGTGCCAGCAGCTTGCAAGGGGCGAATCAGCCCCAGCATTTT
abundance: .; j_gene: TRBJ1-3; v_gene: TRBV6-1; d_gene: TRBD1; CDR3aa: CASSDGTGTGNTIYF; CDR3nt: TGTGCCAGCAGTGACGGGACAGGGACTGGAAACACCATATATTTT
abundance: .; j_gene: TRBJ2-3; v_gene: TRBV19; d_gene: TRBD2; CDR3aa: CASSMLAGGPDTQYF; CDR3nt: TGTGCCAGTAGTATGCTAGCGGGGGGGCCGGATACGCAGTATTTT
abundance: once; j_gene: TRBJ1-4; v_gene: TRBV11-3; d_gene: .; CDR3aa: CASSLGFGQINEKLFF; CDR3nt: TGTGCCAGCAGCTTAGGGTTCGGACAGATAAATGAAAAACTGTTTTTT
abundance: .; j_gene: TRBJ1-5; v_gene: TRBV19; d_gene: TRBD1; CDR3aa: CASSTSGQGSYSNQPQHF; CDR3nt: TGTGCCAGTAGTACCTCGGGACAGGGAAGTTATAGCAATCAGCCCCAGCATTTT
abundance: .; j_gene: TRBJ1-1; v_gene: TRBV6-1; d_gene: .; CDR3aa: CASKREAYLLGFF; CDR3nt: TGTGCCAGCAAACGGGAAGCCTATCTACTTGGTTTCTTT
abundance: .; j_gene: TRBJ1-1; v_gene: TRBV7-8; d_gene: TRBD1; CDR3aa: CASSPSDRVKAFF; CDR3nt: TGTGCCAGCAGCCCCTCGGACAGGGTGAAAGCTTTCTTT
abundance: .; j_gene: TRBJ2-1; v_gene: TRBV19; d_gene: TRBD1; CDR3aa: CASSIPGQGAGNEQFF; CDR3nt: TGTGCCAGTAGTATCCCGGGACAGGGGGCTGGCAATGAGCAGTTCTTC
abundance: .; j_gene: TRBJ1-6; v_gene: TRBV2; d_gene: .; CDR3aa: CASMVGVIGSPLHF; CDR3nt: TGTGCCAGCATGGTAGGAGTCATCGGGTCACCCCTCCACTTT